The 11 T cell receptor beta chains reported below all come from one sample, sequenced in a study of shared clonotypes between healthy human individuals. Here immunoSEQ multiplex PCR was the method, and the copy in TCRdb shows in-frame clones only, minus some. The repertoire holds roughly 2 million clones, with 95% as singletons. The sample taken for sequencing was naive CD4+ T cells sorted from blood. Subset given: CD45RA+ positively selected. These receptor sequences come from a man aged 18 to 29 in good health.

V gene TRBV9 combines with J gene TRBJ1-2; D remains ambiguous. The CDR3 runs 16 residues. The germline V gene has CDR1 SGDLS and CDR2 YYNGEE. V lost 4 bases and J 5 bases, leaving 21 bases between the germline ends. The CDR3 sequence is CASSPLGTRYPYGYTF. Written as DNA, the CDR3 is TGTGCCAGCAGCCCCCTGGGCACCCGATACCCTTATGGCTACACCTTC. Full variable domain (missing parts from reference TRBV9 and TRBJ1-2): DSGVTQTPKHLITATGQRVTLRCSPRSGDLSVYWYQQSLDQGLQFLIQYYNGEERAKGNILERFSAQQFPDLHSELNLSSLELGDSALYFCASSPLGTRYPYGYTFGSGTRLTVV.

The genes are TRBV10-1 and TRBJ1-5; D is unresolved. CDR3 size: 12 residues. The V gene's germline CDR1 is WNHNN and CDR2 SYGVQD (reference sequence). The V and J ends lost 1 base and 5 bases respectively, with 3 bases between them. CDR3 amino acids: CASSEFYQPQHF. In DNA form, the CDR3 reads TGCGCCAGCAGTGAGTTCTATCAGCCCCAGCATTTT.

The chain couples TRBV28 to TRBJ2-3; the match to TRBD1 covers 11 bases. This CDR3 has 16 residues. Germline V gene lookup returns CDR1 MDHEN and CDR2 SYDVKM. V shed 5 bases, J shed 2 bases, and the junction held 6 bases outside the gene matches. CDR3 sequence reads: CASSPWDRGTTDTQYF. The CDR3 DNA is TGTGCCAGCAGTCCTTGGGACAGGGGGACCACAGATACGCAGTATTTT.

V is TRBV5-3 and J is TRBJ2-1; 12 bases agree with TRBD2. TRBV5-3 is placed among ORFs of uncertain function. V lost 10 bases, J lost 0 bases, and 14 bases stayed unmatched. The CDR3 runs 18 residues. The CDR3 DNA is TGTGCCGGCGATTTCCCGACTAGCGGGAGTGGCTCCTACAATGAGCAGTTCTTC. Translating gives CAGDFPTSGSGSYNEQFF.

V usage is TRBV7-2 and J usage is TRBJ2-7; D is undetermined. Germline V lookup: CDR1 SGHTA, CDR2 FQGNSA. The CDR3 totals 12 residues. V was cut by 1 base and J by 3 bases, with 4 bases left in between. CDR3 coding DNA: TGTGCCAGCAGCTTAGAGTACTACGAGCAGTACTTC. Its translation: CASSLEYYEQYF.

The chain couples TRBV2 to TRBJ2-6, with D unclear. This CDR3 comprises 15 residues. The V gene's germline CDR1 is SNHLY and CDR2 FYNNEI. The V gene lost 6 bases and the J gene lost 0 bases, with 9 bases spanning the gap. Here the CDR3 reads CASSQVISGANVLTF. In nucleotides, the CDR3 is TGTGCCAGCAGCCAAGTGATCTCTGGGGCCAACGTCCTGACTTTC.

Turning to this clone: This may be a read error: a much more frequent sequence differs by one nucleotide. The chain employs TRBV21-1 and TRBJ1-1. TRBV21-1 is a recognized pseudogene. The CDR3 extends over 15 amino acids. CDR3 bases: TGTGCCAGCACCGAAACGGAGGGTTTTGACACTGGAGCTTTCTTT. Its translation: CASTETEGFDTGAFF.

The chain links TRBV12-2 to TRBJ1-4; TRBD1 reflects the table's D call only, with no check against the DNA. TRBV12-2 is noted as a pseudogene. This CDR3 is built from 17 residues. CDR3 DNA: TGTGCAAGTCGCCCTTTCTGGGGCCTTGCAACTAATGAAAAACTGTTTTTT. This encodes CASRPFWGLATNEKLFF.

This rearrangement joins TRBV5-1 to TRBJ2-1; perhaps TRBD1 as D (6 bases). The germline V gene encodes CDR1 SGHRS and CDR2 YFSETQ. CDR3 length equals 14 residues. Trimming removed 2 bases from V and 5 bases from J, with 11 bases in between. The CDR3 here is CASSFGDIHNEQFF. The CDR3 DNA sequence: TGCGCCAGCAGCTTCGGGGACATCCACAATGAGCAGTTCTTC.

The CDR3 protein is CAWASGGSSYEQYF. The CDR3 DNA sequence: TGTGCCTGGGCTAGCGGGGGGAGCTCCTACGAGCAGTACTTC. The rearrangement joins TRBV30 to TRBJ2-7, with 11 bases aligning to TRBD2. The germline V gene has CDR1 GTSNPN and CDR2 SVGIG (reference sequence). The CDR3 covers 14 residues. With V trimmed by 5 bases and J by 0 bases, 3 bases remained unmatched.

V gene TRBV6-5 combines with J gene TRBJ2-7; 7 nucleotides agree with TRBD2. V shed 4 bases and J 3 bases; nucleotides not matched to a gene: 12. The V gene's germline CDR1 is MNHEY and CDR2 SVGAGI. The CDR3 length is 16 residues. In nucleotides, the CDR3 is TGTGCCAGCAGTTTGACCTCTAGCGGAATAGTCTACGAGCAGTACTTC. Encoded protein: CASSLTSSGIVYEQYF.